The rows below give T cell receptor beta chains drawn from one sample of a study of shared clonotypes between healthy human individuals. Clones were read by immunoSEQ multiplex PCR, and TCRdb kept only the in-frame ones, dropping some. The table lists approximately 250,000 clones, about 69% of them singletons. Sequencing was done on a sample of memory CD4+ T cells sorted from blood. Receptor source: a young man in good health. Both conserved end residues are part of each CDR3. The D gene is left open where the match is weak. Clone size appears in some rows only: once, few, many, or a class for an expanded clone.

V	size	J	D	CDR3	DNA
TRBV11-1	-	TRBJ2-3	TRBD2	CASSQGSSGATDTQYF	TGTGCCAGCAGCCAGGGGTCTAGCGGGGCCACAGATACGCAGTATTTT
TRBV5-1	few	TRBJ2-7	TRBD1	CASSLAGQPGHEQYF	TGCGCCAGCAGCTTGGCGGGACAGCCGGGACACGAGCAGTACTTC
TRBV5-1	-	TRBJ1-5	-	CASSQNSNQPQHF	TGCGCCAGCAGCCAGAATAGCAATCAGCCCCAGCATTTT
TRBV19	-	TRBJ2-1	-	CASKVMGSANEQFF	TGTGCCAGTAAGGTCATGGGGTCGGCGAATGAGCAGTTCTTC
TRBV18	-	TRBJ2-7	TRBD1	CASSRQGLHGEQYF	TGTGCCAGCTCAAGACAGGGATTGCATGGGGAGCAGTACTTC
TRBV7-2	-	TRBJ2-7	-	CASSFQGMGEQYF	TGTGCCAGCAGCTTTCAGGGAATGGGCGAGCAGTACTTC
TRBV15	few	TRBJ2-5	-	CATSNPDSQETQYF	TGTGCCACCAGCAATCCCGACAGTCAAGAGACCCAGTACTTC
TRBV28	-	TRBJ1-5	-	CASRKAMSGEFQPQHF	TGTGCCAGCAGGAAAGCGATGTCTGGAGAATTTCAGCCCCAGCATTTT
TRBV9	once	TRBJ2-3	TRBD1	CASSVQGEWTDTQYF	TGTGCCAGCAGCGTACAGGGGGAATGGACAGATACGCAGTATTTT
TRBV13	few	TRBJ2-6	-	CASSFSGSGANVLTF	TGTGCCAGCAGCTTTTCAGGTTCTGGGGCCAACGTCCTGACTTTC
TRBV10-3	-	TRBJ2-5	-	CAISDTSGGQETQYF	TGTGCCATCAGTGATACATCCGGGGGTCAAGAGACCCAGTACTTC
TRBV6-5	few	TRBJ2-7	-	CASSNRVLRYEQYF	TGTGCCAGCAGTAACAGGGTACTCCGCTACGAGCAGTACTTC
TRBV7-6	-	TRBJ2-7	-	CASSQNRDEQYF	TGTGCCAGCAGCCAAAACAGAGACGAGCAGTACTTC
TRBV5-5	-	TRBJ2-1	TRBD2	CASSRGLAGVGNEQFF	TGTGCCAGCAGCCGGGGCCTAGCGGGAGTGGGGAATGAGCAGTTCTTC
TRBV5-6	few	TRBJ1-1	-	CASSLISTGEAFF	TGTGCCAGCAGCTTGATCAGCACAGGTGAAGCTTTCTTT
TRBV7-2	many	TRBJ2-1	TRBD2	CASSLSLADNEQFF	TGTGCCAGCAGCTTAAGTCTAGCGGACAATGAGCAGTTCTTC
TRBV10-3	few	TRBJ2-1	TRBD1	CAISETWGQRNEQFF	TGTGCCATCAGTGAGACTTGGGGACAGAGAAATGAGCAGTTCTTC
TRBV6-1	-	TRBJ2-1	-	CASTRDLDEQFF	TGTGCCAGCACGCGGGACTTGGATGAGCAGTTCTTC
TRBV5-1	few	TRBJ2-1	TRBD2	CASGRAGDAGDEQFF	TGCGCCAGCGGTAGGGCGGGAGATGCAGGAGATGAGCAGTTCTTC
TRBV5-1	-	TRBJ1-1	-	CASSVAGLTEAFF	TGCGCCAGCAGCGTGGCGGGGTTGACTGAAGCTTTCTTT
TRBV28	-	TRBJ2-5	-	CASSLLAQETQYF	TGTGCCAGCAGTTTACTAGCGCAAGAGACCCAGTACTTC
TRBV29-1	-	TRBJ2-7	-	CSVGQLNSYEQYF	TGCAGCGTTGGCCAGCTCAACTCCTACGAGCAGTACTTC
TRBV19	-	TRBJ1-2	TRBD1	CASSMQGASYGYTF	TGTGCCAGTAGTATGCAGGGGGCGTCGTATGGCTACACCTTC
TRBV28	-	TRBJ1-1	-	CASSPSPGRGAMNTEAFF	TGTGCCAGCAGCCCCTCCCCGGGTCGGGGGGCTATGAACACTGAAGCTTTCTTT
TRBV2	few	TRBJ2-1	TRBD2	CASKEGTTYNEQFF	TGTGCCAGCAAAGAAGGGACTACCTACAATGAGCAGTTCTTC
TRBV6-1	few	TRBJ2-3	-	CASSGPSQGSDTQYF	TGTGCCAGCAGTGGACCATCACAGGGCTCCGATACGCAGTATTTT